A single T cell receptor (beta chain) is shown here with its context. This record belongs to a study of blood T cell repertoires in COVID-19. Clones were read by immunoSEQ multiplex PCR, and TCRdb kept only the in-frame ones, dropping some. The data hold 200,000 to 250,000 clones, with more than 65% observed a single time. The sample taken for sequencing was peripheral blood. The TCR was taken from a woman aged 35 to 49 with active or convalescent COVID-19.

The CDR3 spells CASSRSSGTGTYEQYF. As DNA, the CDR3 is TGTGCCAGCAGCCGTTCGTCCGGGACTGGGACCTACGAGCAGTACTTC. The V call is TRBV9, the J call TRBJ2-7, with D maybe TRBD2 (6 bases). The length of the CDR3 is 16 residues. CDR1 and CDR2 (germline): SGDLS, YYNGEE. V was pared by 4 bases and J by 2 bases, with 19 bases between.